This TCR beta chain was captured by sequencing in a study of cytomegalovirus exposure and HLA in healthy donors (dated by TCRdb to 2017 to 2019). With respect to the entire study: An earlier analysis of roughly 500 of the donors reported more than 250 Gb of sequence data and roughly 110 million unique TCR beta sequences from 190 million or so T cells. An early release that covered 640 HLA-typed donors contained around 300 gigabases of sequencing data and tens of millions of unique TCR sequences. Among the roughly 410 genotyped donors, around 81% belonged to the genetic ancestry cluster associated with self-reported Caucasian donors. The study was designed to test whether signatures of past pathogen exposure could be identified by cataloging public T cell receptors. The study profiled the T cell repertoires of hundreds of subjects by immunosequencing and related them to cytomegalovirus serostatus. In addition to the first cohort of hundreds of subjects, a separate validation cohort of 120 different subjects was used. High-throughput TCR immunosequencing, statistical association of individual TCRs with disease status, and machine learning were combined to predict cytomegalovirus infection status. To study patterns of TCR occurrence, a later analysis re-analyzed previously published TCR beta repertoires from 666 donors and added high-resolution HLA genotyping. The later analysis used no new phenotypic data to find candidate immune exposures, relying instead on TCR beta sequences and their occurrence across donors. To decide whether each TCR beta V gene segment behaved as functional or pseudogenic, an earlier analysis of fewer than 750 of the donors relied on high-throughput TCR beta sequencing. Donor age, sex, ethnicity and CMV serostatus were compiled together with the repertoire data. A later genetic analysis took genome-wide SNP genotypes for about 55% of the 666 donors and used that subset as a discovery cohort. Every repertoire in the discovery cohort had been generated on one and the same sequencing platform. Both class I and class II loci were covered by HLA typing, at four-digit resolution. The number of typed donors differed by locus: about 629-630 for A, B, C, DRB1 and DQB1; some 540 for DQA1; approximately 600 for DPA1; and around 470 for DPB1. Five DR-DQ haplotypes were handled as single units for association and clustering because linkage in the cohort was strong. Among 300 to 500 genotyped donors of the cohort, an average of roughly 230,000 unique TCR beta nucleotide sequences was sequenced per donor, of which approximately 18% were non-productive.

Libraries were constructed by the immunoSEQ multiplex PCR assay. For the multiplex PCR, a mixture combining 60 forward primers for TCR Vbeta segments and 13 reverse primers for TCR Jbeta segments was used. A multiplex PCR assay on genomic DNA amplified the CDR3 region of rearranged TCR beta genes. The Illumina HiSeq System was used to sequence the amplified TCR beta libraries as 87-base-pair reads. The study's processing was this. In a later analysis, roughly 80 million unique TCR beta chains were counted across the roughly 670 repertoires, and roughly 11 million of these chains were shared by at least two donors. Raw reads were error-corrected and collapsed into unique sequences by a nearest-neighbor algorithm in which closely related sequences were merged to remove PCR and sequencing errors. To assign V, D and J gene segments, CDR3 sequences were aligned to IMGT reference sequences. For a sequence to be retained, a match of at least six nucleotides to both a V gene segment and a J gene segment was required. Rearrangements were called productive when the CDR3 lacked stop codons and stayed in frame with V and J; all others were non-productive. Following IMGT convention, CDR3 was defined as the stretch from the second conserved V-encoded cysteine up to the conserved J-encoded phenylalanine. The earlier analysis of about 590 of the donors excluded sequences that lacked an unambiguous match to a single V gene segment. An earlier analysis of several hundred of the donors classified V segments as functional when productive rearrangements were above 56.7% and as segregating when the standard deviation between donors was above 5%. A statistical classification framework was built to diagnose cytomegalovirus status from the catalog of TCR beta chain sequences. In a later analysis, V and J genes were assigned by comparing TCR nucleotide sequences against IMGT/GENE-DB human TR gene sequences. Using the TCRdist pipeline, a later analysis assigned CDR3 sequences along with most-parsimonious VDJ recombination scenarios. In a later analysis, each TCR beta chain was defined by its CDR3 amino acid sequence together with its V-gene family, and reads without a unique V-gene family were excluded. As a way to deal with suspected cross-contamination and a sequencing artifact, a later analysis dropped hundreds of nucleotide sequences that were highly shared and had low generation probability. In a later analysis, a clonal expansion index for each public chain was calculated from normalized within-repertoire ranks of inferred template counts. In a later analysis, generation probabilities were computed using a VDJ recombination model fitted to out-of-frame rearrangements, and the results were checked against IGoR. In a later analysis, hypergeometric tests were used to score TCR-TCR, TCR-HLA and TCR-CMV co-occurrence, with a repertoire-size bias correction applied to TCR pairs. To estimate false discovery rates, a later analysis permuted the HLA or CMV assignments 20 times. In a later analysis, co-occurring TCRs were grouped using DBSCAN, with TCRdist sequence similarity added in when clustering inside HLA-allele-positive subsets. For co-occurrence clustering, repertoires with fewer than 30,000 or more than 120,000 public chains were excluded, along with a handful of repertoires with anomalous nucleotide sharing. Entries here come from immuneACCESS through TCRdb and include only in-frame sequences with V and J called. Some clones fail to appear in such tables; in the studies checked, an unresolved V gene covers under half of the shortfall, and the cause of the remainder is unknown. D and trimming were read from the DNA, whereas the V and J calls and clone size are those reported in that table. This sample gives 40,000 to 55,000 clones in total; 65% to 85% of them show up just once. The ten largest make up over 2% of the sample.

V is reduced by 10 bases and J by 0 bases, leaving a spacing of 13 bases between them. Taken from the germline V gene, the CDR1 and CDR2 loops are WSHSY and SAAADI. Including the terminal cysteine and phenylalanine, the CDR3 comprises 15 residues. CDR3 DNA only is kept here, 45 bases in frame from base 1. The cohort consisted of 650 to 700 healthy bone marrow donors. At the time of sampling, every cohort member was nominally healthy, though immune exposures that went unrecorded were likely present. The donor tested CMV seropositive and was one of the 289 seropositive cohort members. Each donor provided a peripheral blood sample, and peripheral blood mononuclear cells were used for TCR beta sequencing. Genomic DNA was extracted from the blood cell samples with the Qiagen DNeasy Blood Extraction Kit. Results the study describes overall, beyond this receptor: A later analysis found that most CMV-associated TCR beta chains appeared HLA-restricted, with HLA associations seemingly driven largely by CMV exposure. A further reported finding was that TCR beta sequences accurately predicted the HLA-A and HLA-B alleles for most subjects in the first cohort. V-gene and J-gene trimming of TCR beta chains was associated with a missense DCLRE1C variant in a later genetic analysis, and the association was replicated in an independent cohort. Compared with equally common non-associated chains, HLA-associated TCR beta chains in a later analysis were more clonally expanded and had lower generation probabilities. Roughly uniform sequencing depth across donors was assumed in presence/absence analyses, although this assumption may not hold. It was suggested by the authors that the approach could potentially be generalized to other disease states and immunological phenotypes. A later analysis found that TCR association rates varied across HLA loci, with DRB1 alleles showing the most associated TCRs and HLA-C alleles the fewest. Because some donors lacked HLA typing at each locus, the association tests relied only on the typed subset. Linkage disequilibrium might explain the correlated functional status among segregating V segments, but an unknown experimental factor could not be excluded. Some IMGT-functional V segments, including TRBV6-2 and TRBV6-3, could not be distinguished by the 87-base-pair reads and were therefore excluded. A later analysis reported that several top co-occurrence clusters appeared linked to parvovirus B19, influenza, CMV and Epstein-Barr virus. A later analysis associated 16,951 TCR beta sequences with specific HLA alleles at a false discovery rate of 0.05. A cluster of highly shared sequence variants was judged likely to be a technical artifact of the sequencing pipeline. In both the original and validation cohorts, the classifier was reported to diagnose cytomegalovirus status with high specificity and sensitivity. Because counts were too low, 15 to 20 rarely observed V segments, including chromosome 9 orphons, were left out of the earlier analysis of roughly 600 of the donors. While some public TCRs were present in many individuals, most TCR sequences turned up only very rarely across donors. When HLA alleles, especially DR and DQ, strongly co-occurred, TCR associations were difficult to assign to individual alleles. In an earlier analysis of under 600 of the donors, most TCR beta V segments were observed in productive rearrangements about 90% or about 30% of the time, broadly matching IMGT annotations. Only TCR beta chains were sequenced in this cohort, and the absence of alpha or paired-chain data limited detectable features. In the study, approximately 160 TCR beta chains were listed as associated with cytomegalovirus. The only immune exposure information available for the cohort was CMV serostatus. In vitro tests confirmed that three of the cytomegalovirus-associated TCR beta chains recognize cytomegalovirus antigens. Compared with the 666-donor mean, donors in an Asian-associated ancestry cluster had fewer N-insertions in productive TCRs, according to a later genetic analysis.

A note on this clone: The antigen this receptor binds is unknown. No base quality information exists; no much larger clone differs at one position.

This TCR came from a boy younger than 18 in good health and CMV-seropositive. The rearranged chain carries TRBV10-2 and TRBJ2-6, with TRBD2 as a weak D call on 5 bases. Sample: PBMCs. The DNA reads TGCGCCATCAAAGGTCGGGGCTCTGGGGCCAACGTCCTGACTTTC. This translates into CAIKGRGSGANVLTF.